The clone carrying this T cell receptor beta chain occurred a few times. Its antigen is undetermined. Trimming pared 3 bases from V and 2 bases from J, leaving 11 bases between. CDR3 length: 14 residues. From the 5' RACE reads, TCRdb called clonotypes with MiXCR, one entry per CDR3 protein. The sample lists 110,000 or so distinct CDR3 sequences, 18% occurring once. The data were taken from a study of T-cell memory formation after mild COVID-19. Study context: The TCR clusters were mostly specific to one donor. Whole-study findings and limits: Clones that shrank (day 15 to 85) were balanced CD4/CD8, whereas later expanders leaned CD4+. The appearance of some responding clones in pre-infection memory suggested that cross-reactive memory joined.

The TCR sequence derives from a young man who had mild COVID-19 (a few samples of this study predate the infection). Cell type and time point are not known. Sequencing input: PBMCs or a T cell subset sorted from them (not recorded which). The chain couples TRBV12-3 or TRBV12-4 to TRBJ2-7, with a weak D call TRBD2 (7 bases). CDR3 region: CASSFGGPTYEQYF. The CDR3 DNA reads as TGTGCCAGCAGTTTCGGGGGGCCTACCTACGAGCAGTACTTC.